Below, 13 T cell receptor beta chains from the same sample are listed, as sequenced in a study. MiXCR was run by TCRdb on the 5' RACE reads, yielding one entry per CDR3 protein. The sample consists of about 62,000 distinct CDR3 sequences, nearly 30% of them appearing once. Sample: tumor-infiltrating naive CD4+ T cells sorted from the breast tumor. Described subset: naive CD4+ T cells, CD4+CD45RA+CD25-. These receptors were obtained from a female donor with breast cancer.

This clonotype showed up just a few times. The chain uses TRBV9 and TRBJ2-7, with TRBD2 identical over 7 bases. This CDR3 contains 15 residues. The germline gives CDR1 SGDLS, CDR2 YYNGEE. With 4 bases clipped from V and 3 bases from J, the junction kept 10 bases outside the gene matches. This chain's CDR3 is CASSPFVGGSYEQYF. DNA of the CDR3: TGTGCCAGCAGCCCTTTCGTCGGGGGGAGCTACGAGCAGTACTTC.

This sequence joins TRBV20-1 and TRBJ2-1, with D possibly being TRBD2 (5 bases). The V gene's germline CDR1 is DFQATT and CDR2 SNEGSKA (reference sequence). This CDR3 is 15 amino acids long. The germline V and J ends were trimmed by 8 bases and 1 base, with 18 bases remaining between them. CDR3 loop: CSTTLGLGSYNEQFF. CDR3 nucleotides: TGCAGTACTACTCTAGGACTGGGTTCCTACAATGAGCAGTTCTTC.

This chain links TRBV21-1 with TRBJ1-5. TRBV21-1 is a pseudogene locus. The CDR3 loop spans 14 amino acids. CDR3 DNA: TGTGCCAGCAGCAACGGAAAGGGCGATCAGCCCCAGCATTTT. This encodes CASSNGKGDQPQHF.

The CDR3 DNA reads TGTGCCAGCAGTTCTAGAGAAAGAGGGCAGTTCTTC. Its translation is CASSSRERGQFF. The genes are TRBV12-3 or TRBV12-4 and TRBJ2-1; D is ambiguous. The V gene lost 4 bases and the J gene lost 12 bases, with 13 bases spanning the gap. The CDR3 is 12 residues long.

The chain recombines TRBV5-1 with TRBJ2-2; possibly TRBD2 for D (6 bases). The V and J ends lost 1 base and 5 bases respectively, with 12 bases between them. CDR1 is SGHRS, CDR2 YFSETQ, per germline. This CDR3 spans 15 amino acids. The CDR3 loop reads CASSLNGGPTGELFF. The DNA for the CDR3 is TGCGCCAGCAGCTTGAACGGAGGGCCGACCGGGGAGCTGTTTTTT.

The sample holds a few counts of this clonotype. J is TRBJ2-3 and V is TRBV29-1; 7 bases fit TRBD1. V shed 6 bases, J shed 2 bases, and the junction held 5 bases outside the gene matches. This CDR3 spans 13 amino acids. Germline lookup yields CDR1 SQVTM and CDR2 ANQGSEA. The CDR3 DNA reads TGCAGCGTACCGGGACAGACCACAGATACGCAGTATTTT. It translates to CSVPGQTTDTQYF.

This chain links TRBV12-3 or TRBV12-4 with TRBJ2-5; D unclear. V dropped 3 bases and J dropped 3 bases, with 14 bases sitting between them. There are 15 residues in the CDR3. The CDR3 DNA follows: TGTGCCAGCAGTTTGGGCAGGAGCTTGAAAGAGACCCAGTACTTC. Encoded protein: CASSLGRSLKETQYF.

With regard to this clonotype: Its ends do not fully match the called genes, so a read error is possible. The gene calls are TRBV6-5 and TRBJ2-2, with D tentatively TRBD2 (5 bases). Germline lookup yields CDR1 MNHEY and CDR2 SVGAGI. This CDR3 comprises 13 residues. CDR3 region: CASSYQDTGELLF. In nucleotides, the CDR3 is TGTGCCAGCAGTTACCAAGACACCGGGGAGCTGTTGTTT.

This clonotype showed up just a few times. This chain links TRBV27 with TRBJ1-2, with 10 positions matching TRBD1. The CDR3 is 14 amino acids. Germline lookup yields CDR1 MNHEY and CDR2 SMNVEV (reference sequence). The junction had 5 bases not matched to a gene; V was cut back by 6 bases and J by 4 bases. The CDR3 region has the DNA TGTGCCAGCAGCCAGACAGGGGGCAGCTATGGCTACACCTTC. It translates to CASSQTGGSYGYTF.

A few counts support this clonotype. The gene calls are TRBV7-2 and TRBJ2-2; weak D call: TRBD2 (7 bases). The germline V gene has CDR1 SGHTA and CDR2 FQGNSA. The CDR3 extends over 13 amino acids. The ends were cut back, 11 bases at V and 3 bases at J, with 13 bases in the middle. The CDR3 region has the DNA TGTGCCCTTGGGGGGGCAGACACCGGGGAGCTGTTTTTT. Amino acid sequence: CALGGADTGELFF.

With respect to this clonotype: At one end, the junction sequence differs from germline, possibly due to a read error. This chain uses TRBV5-1 with TRBJ2-3, with 8 positions matching TRBD2. Germline loops: CDR1 SGHRS, CDR2 YFSETQ. This CDR3 has 15 residues. CDR3 coding DNA: TGCGCCGGCAGAACAAGCGGGGGTCCCACAGATACGCAGTATTTT. It is translated as CAGRTSGGPTDTQYF.

This clonotype was found a few times. The rearrangement joins TRBV5-1 to TRBJ2-7; D gene ambiguous. Germline CDR1 reads SGHRS; CDR2 reads YFSETQ. Trimming took off 7 bases at V and 0 bases at J, with 11 bases between the two ends. The CDR3 runs to 13 residues. The CDR3 DNA reads as TGCGCCAGCCGGCAGGCGAGCTCCTACGAGCAGTACTTC. Encoded protein: CASRQASSYEQYF. Drawing the rest from reference TRBV5-1 and TRBJ2-7, the complete variable domain is KAGVTQTPRYLIKTRGQQVTLSCSPISGHRSVSWYQQTPGQGLQFLFEYFSETQRNKGNFPGRFSGRQFSNSRSEMNVSTLELGDSALYLCASRQASSYEQYFGPGTRLTVT.

The J gene is TRBJ2-7, the V gene TRBV7-2; possibly TRBD1 for D (7 bases). The CDR3 has 13 residues. CDR1 SGHTA and CDR2 FQGNSA come from the germline V gene. Trimming removed 0 bases from V and 6 bases from J, with 9 bases in between. CDR3 region: CASSLARGAEQYF. The CDR3 DNA sequence: TGTGCCAGCAGCTTAGCCAGGGGGGCCGAGCAGTACTTC.